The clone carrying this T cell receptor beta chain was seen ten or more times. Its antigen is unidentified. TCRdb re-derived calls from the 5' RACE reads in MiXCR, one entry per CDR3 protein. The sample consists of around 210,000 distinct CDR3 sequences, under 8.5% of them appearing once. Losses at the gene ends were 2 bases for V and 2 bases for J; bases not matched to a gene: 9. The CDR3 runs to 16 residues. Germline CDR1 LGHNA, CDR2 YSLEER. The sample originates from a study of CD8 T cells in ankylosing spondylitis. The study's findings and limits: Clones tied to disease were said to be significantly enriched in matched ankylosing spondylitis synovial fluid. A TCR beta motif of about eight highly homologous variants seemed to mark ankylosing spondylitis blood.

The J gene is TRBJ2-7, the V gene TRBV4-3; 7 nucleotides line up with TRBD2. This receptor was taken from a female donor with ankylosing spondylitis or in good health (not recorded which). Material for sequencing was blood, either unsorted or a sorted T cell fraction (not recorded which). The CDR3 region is CASSQQLAKVPYEQYF. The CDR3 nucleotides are TGCGCCAGCAGCCAACAACTAGCGAAAGTTCCCTACGAGCAGTACTTC.